The source of this TCR beta chain is a study of OX40 agonist ivuxolimab in advanced cancers. Study conclusions and caveats: Normalized T-cell clonal expansion was also low in some nonresponders. Relatively little clonal expansion, among the lowest observed, appeared in partial responders at 0.1-3.0 mg/kg.

On this clone itself: What it recognizes is unknown.

Sequencing was performed with immunoSEQ multiplex PCR; in TCRdb, only in-frame clones are kept and a portion is missing. The sample lists some 60,000 clones; 85% to 90% were seen once. On cycle 4 day 1 and cycle 7 day 1, as well as at baseline, blood was sampled. The CDR3 is made up of 15 amino acids. V dropped 4 bases and J dropped 8; count of bases not matched to a gene: 9. Looked up from germline, CDR1 is MGHRA and CDR2 is YSYEKL. Sequenced material: CD4+ or CD8+ T cells sorted from blood, taken in a trial of the OX40 agonist ivuxolimab. The receptor was isolated from an adult with an advanced solid tumor such as melanoma, head and neck, liver or kidney cancer. The chain combines TRBV4-1 with TRBJ2-1; 9 nucleotides agree with TRBD2. CDR3 residues: CASSLYQRGVDEQFF. The CDR3 nucleotides are TGCGCCAGCAGCCTCTACCAGCGGGGGGTCGATGAGCAGTTCTTC.